This entry lists 21 T cell receptor beta chains sequenced from one sample in a study of T cell responses to AZD1222 COVID-19 vaccine. Sequenced by immunoSEQ multiplex PCR; TCRdb stores in-frame clones only, minus some. This repertoire shows about 150,000 clones, over 85% found once; its top ten account for about 20%. Sequencing used peripheral blood, obtained on day 0 of AZD1222 vaccination. Every receptor here comes from an adult in good health.

The gene calls are TRBV6-1 and TRBJ1-6; a weak D match, TRBD1 (5 bases). This CDR3 region has 19 residues. Trimming left V 4 bases short and J 6 bases short, with 25 bases between. Looked up from germline, CDR1 is MNHNS and CDR2 is SASEGT. The CDR3 DNA sequence: TGTGCCAGCAGTGCCCTCTTATCGACAGCCTGGAATAGTAATTCACCCCTCCACTTT. Protein product: CASSALLSTAWNSNSPLHF.

J is TRBJ1-6 and V is TRBV19; 9 positions match TRBD1. The germline V gene has CDR1 LNHDA and CDR2 SQIVND (reference sequence). The CDR3 has 14 amino acids. Germline trimming cut 6 bases from V and 5 bases from J; bases unmatched to any gene: 2. CDR3 nucleotide sequence: TGTGCCAGTAGGAGACAGGGGGATAATTCACCCCTCCACTTT. Amino acid sequence: CASRRQGDNSPLHF.

This sequence joins TRBV2 and TRBJ1-5, with 7 bases fitting TRBD1. The CDR3 is 18 amino acids. Trimming cost V 11 bases and J 3 bases; bases outside gene matches: 22. Germline CDR1 and CDR2: SNHLY and FYNNEI. In DNA form, the CDR3 reads TGTGCCTCCCAGGCCAGGGCAGTAGGGACAGTACCCAATCAGCCCCAGCATTTT. Translated: CASQARAVGTVPNQPQHF. Looking up the rest from reference TRBV2 and TRBJ1-5 gives the full variable domain: EPEVTQTPSHQVTQMGQEVILRCVPISNHLYFYWYRQILGQKVEFLVSFYNNEISEKSEIFDDQFSVERPDGSNFTLKIRSTKLEDSAMYFCASQARAVGTVPNQPQHFGDGTRLSIL.

V is TRBV24-1 and J is TRBJ1-2; 8 bases line up with TRBD1. This CDR3 has 15 residues. Germline loops: CDR1 KGHDR, CDR2 SFDVKD. Losses at the gene ends were 5 bases for V and 7 bases for J; bases not matched to a gene: 11. DNA for the CDR3: TGTGCCACCAGTGTGGGCAGGGGGCGCTTTGGTGGCTACACCTTC. Translation: CATSVGRGRFGGYTF.

This chain links TRBV7-3 with TRBJ2-6, with 7 bases that match TRBD2. Unmatched junction bases numbered 3, after V lost 1 base and J lost 0 bases. The CDR3 runs to 17 residues. CDR1 is SGHTA, CDR2 FQGTGA, per germline. CDR3 nucleotide sequence: TGTGCCAGCAGCTTAATACCGGGAGGCTCTGGGGCCAACGTCCTGACTTTC. This sequence encodes CASSLIPGGSGANVLTF.

This clone has only one observation. This chain connects TRBV5-4 to TRBJ2-5; TRBD1 matches at 8 bases. V lost 4 bases and J lost 2; bases outside the gene matches: 13. The germline gives CDR1 SGHNT, CDR2 YYREEE (reference sequence). There are 17 residues in the CDR3. CDR3 nucleotide sequence: TGTGCCAGCAGCGAGAGACAGGGGCTCTCCCCGCAAGAGACCCAGTACTTC. This translates into CASSERQGLSPQETQYF.

The CDR3 is CASSPPGPWGYAGELFF. CDR3 DNA: TGTGCCAGCAGCCCCCCGGGGCCTTGGGGTTACGCCGGGGAGCTGTTTTTT. J is TRBJ2-2 and V is TRBV7-2; perhaps D is TRBD1 or TRBD2 (5 bases each). Germline V gene data show CDR1 as SGHTA and CDR2 as FQGNSA. Between the trimmed V and J ends, which lost 5 bases and 6 bases, there was a span of 22 bases. The CDR3 length is 17 residues. Based on the CDR3 plus reference TRBV7-2 and TRBJ2-2, the full variable domain is GAGVSQSPSNKVTEKGKDVELRCDPISGHTALYWYRQSLGQGLEFLIYFQGNSAPDKSGLPSDRFSAERTGGSVSTLTIQRTQQEDSAVYLCASSPPGPWGYAGELFFGEGSRLTVL.

The chain employs TRBV9 and TRBJ2-3; 9 bases line up with TRBD2. Germline trimming cut 4 bases from V and 4 bases from J; bases unmatched to any gene: 7. The CDR3 runs to 15 residues. CDR1 is SGDLS, CDR2 YYNGEE, per germline. The CDR3 nucleotides read TGTGCCAGCAGCCCCATAGCGGGGGTGTCAGATACGCAGTATTTT. Protein sequence: CASSPIAGVSDTQYF.

The rearrangement uses TRBV9 and TRBJ1-4; the match to TRBD1 covers 7 bases. Germline V CDR1 and CDR2: SGDLS, YYNGEE. The CDR3 sequence is 15 residues long. V was clipped by 0 bases and J by 6 bases; unmatched bases: 5. As DNA, the CDR3 is TGTGCCAGCAGCGTAGGGGACAGCCGGGATGAAAAACTGTTTTTT. Translated: CASSVGDSRDEKLFF.

The chain links TRBV19 to TRBJ1-2; 9 bases fit TRBD1. CDR1 LNHDA and CDR2 SQIVND come from the germline V gene (reference sequence). V was clipped by 8 bases and J by 2 bases; unmatched bases: 12. The CDR3 runs to 16 residues. The CDR3 reads CASAPGQGYRNYGYTF. The CDR3 DNA reads TGTGCCAGTGCTCCGGGACAGGGTTATCGCAACTATGGCTACACCTTC.

The J gene is TRBJ1-4, the V gene TRBV27; no firm D call. V lost 6 bases, J lost 4 bases, and 15 bases lay in between. Germline V gene sequence: CDR1 MNHEY, CDR2 SMNVEV (reference sequence). The CDR3 runs 15 residues. The CDR3 DNA sequence: TGTGCCAGCAGATCCCGGACTTTTTTTAATGAAAAACTGTTTTTT. It is translated as CASRSRTFFNEKLFF.

This clone was seen only a few times. The chain joins TRBV2 to TRBJ1-5, with D unclear. The CDR3 covers 13 residues. V was pared by 8 bases and J by 6 bases, with 14 bases between. The germline V gene encodes CDR1 SNHLY and CDR2 FYNNEI. This chain's CDR3 is CASLLSARQPQHF. CDR3 coding DNA: TGTGCCAGCCTGTTAAGTGCTCGTCAGCCCCAGCATTTT.

The chain combines TRBV4-1 with TRBJ1-1; a possible D gene is TRBD1 (6 bases). Germline loops: CDR1 MGHRA, CDR2 YSYEKL. V dropped 5 bases and J dropped 1 base, with 11 bases sitting between them. The CDR3 is made up of 14 amino acids. The CDR3 spells CASSTPTGNTEAFF. The CDR3 coding sequence is TGCGCCAGCAGCACGCCGACAGGGAACACTGAAGCTTTCTTT.

V gene TRBV6-5 combines with J gene TRBJ1-5, with no clear D. Germline CDR1 reads MNHEY; CDR2 reads SVGAGI. Deletions cut 6 bases from V and 4 bases from J, with 13 bases between. The CDR3 sequence is 14 residues long. The CDR3 loop is CASSPLPGNQPQHF. The CDR3 DNA follows: TGTGCCAGCAGCCCGCTTCCGGGGAATCAGCCCCAGCATTTT.

This clone was detected only once. The gene calls are TRBV6-1 and TRBJ1-1; D unclear. Germline CDR1 MNHNS, CDR2 SASEGT. Deletions cut 2 bases from V and 0 bases from J, with 4 bases between. The CDR3 extends over 13 amino acids. The DNA of the CDR3 is TGTGCCAGCAGTGAACGCCTGAACACTGAAGCTTTCTTT. Encoded protein: CASSERLNTEAFF.

The chain combines TRBV4-3 with TRBJ1-1; no clear D gene. The ends were cut back, 1 base at V and 3 bases at J, with 6 bases in the middle. The V gene's germline CDR1 is LGHNA and CDR2 YSLEER. The CDR3 sequence is 13 residues long. The CDR3 region is CASSQAGDTEAFF. The DNA for the CDR3 is TGCGCCAGCAGCCAAGCAGGAGACACTGAAGCTTTCTTT.

This clone was seen once. The chain combines TRBV5-1 with TRBJ2-5; no definite D call. The germline V gene encodes CDR1 SGHRS and CDR2 YFSETQ. V was pared by 2 bases and J by 1 base, with 6 bases between. The CDR3 loop spans 13 amino acids. CDR3 sequence (DNA): TGCGCCAGCAGCTTAAGGGTCCAAGAGACCCAGTACTTC. As protein: CASSLRVQETQYF.

The genes are TRBV3-1 (or the pseudogene TRBV3-2) and TRBJ2-7; D gene ambiguous. V dropped 4 bases and J dropped 4 bases, with 14 bases sitting between them. This CDR3 has 14 residues. CDR1 and CDR2 (germline): LGHDT, YNNKEL (reference sequence). This CDR3 reads CASSPSRPFYEQYF. CDR3 nucleotide sequence: TGTGCCAGCAGCCCCTCCCGGCCATTTTACGAGCAGTACTTC.

The chain is built from TRBV3-1 (or the pseudogene TRBV3-2) and TRBJ2-3; a weak D match, TRBD2 (5 bases). The length of the CDR3 is 15 residues. Germline assignment: CDR1 LGHDT and CDR2 YNNKEL (reference sequence). V lost 3 bases to trimming and J lost 0 bases, with 10 bases between them. The CDR3 bases are TGTGCCAGCAGCCAGGAGGCTCCTAGCACAGATACGCAGTATTTT. Amino acids: CASSQEAPSTDTQYF.

The chain joins TRBV9 to TRBJ1-1, with D perhaps TRBD1 (6 bases). CDR1 SGDLS and CDR2 YYNGEE come from the germline V gene. Trimming removed 4 bases at V and 7 bases at J, with 17 bases between. The CDR3 totals 14 residues. This CDR3 reads CASSLSGTRNEAFF. The CDR3 DNA sequence: TGTGCCAGCAGCCTATCCGGGACACGCAATGAAGCTTTCTTT.

This chain joins TRBV19 and TRBJ1-2, with D unresolved. Trimming stripped 5 bases from V and 8 bases from J, with 12 bases between. CDR1 is LNHDA and CDR2 is SQIVND in the germline V gene (reference sequence). The CDR3 extends over 12 amino acids. CDR3 amino acids: CASSAMGYGYTF. CDR3 nucleotide sequence: TGTGCCAGTAGTGCAATGGGGTACGGCTACACCTTC. The complete variable domain, with remaining parts taken from reference TRBV19 and TRBJ1-2, reads DGGITQSPKYLFRKEGQNVTLSCEQNLNHDAMYWYRQDPGQGLRLIYYSQIVNDFQKGDIAEGYSVSREKKESFPLTVTSAQKNPTAFYLCASSAMGYGYTFGSGTRLTVV.